This TCR beta chain came from a study of technical replicates of blood from a handful of donors. Sequenced by immunoSEQ multiplex PCR; TCRdb stores in-frame clones only, minus some. The data show 70,000 to 85,000 clones, around 97% seen once. Trimming stripped 6 bases from V and 7 bases from J, with 12 bases between. Germline V gene data show CDR1 as SQVTM and CDR2 as ANQGSEA. CDR3 length equals 12 residues. The receptor was isolated from a human donor in good health. The V call is TRBV29-1, the J call TRBJ1-4; D is possibly TRBD1 (5 bases). The source material was T cells isolated from PBMCs. The CDR3, as DNA: TGCAGCGTGGGACTCCGAGGTGAAAAACTGTTTTTT. The encoded protein is CSVGLRGEKLFF.